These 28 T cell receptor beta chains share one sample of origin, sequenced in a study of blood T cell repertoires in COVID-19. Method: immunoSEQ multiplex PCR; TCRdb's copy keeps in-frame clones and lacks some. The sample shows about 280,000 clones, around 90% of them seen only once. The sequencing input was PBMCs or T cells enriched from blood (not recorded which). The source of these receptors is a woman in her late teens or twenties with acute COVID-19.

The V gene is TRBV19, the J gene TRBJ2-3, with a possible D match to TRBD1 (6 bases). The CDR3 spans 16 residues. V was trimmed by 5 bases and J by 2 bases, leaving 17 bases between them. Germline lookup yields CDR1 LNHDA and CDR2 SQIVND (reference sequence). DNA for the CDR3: TGTGCCAGTAGTGTTGGACAGATCCTCCACACAGATACGCAGTATTTT. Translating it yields CASSVGQILHTDTQYF.

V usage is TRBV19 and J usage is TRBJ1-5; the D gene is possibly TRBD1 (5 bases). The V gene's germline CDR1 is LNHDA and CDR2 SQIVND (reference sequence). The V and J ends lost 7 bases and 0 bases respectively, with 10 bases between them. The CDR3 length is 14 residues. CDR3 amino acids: CASTRGYSNQPQHF. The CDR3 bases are TGTGCCAGTACGCGGGGGTATAGCAATCAGCCCCAGCATTTT. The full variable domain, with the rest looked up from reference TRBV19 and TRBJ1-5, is DGGITQSPKYLFRKEGQNVTLSCEQNLNHDAMYWYRQDPGQGLRLIYYSQIVNDFQKGDIAEGYSVSREKKESFPLTVTSAQKNPTAFYLCASTRGYSNQPQHFGDGTRLSIL.

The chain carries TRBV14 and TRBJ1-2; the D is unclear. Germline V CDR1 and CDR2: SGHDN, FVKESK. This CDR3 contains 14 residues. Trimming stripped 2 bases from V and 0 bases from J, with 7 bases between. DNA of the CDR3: TGTGCCAGCAGCCAATACAGAGCTAACTATGGCTACACCTTC. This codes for CASSQYRANYGYTF.

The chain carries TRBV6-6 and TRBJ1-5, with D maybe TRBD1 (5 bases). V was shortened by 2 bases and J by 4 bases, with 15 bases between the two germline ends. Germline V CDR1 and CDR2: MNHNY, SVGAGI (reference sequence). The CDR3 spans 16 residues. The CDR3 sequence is CASSYQAGRTNQPQHF. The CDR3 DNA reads TGTGCCAGCAGTTACCAGGCAGGGAGGACAAATCAGCCCCAGCATTTT.

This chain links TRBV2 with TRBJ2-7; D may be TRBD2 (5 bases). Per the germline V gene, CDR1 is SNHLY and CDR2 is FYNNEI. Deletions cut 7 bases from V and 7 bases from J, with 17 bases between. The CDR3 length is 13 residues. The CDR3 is CASTSEGPGEQYF. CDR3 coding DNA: TGTGCCAGCACGTCAGAGGGCCCGGGGGAGCAGTACTTC.

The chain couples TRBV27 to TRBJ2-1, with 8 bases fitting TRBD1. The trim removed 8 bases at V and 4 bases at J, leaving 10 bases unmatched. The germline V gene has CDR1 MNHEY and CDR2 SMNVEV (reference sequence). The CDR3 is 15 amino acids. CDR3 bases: TGTGCCAGCTGGGACTCGGGACAGGATTACAATGAGCAGTTCTTC. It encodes CASWDSGQDYNEQFF.

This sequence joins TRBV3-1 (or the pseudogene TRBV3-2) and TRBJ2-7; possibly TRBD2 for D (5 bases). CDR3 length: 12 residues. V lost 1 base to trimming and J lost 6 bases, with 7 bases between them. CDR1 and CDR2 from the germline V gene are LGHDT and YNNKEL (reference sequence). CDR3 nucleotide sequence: TGTGCCAGCAGCCAAGGAGCGGTCGAGCAGTACTTC. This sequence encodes CASSQGAVEQYF.

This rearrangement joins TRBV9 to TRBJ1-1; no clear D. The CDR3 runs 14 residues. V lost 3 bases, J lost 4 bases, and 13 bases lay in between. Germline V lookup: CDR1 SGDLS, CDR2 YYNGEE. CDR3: CASSARVLATEAFF. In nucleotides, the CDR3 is TGTGCCAGCAGCGCGCGGGTTCTGGCCACTGAAGCTTTCTTT.

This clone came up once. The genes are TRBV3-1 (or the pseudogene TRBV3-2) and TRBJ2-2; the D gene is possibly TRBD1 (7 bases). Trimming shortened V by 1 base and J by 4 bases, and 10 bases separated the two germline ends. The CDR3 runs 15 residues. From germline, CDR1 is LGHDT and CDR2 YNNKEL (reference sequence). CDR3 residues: CASSQGQGGTGELFF. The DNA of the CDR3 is TGTGCCAGCAGCCAAGGACAGGGAGGCACCGGGGAGCTGTTTTTT.

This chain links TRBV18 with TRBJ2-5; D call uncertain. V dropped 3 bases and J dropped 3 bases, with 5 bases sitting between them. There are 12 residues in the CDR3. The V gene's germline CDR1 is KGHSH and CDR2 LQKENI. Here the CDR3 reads CASSPKKETQYF. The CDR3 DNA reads TGTGCCAGCTCACCCAAAAAAGAGACCCAGTACTTC.

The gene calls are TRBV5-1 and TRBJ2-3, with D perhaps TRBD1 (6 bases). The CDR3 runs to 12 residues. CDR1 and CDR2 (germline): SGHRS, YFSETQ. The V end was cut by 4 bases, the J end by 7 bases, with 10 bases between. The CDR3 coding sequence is TGCGCCAGCAGCGGGGGCAGCAATACGCAGTATTTT. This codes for CASSGGSNTQYF.

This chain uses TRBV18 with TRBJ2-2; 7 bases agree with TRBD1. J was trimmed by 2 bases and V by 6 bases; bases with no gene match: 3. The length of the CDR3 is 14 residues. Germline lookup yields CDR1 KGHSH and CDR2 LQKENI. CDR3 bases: TGTGCCAGCTCCAGGGACAGAAACACCGGGGAGCTGTTTTTT. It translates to CASSRDRNTGELFF.

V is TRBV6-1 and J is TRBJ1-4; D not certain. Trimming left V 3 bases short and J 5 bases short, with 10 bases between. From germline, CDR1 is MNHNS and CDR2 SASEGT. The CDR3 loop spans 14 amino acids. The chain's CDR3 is CASSDPGLNEKLFF. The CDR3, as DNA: TGTGCCAGCAGTGATCCGGGTTTAAATGAAAAACTGTTTTTT.

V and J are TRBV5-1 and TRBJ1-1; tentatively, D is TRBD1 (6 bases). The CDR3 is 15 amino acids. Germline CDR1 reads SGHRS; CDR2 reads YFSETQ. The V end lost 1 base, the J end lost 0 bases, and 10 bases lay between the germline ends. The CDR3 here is CASSLKQGMNTEAFF. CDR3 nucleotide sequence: TGCGCCAGCAGCTTGAAGCAGGGGATGAACACTGAAGCTTTCTTT.

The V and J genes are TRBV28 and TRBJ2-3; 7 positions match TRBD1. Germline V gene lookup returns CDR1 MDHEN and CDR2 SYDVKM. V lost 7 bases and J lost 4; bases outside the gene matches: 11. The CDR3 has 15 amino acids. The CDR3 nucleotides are TGTGCCAGCAACACTCCGGGGCAGGGGGCAGATACGCAGTATTTT. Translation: CASNTPGQGADTQYF.

CDR3 in amino acids: CASSLPDQETQYF. The CDR3 DNA follows: TGTGCCAGCAGCTTGCCGGACCAAGAGACCCAGTACTTC. The rearrangement links TRBV7-9 to TRBJ2-5; D remains ambiguous. Germline values: CDR1 SEHNR, CDR2 FQNEAQ (reference sequence). V was trimmed by 3 bases and J by 0 bases, leaving 5 bases between them. The CDR3 totals 13 residues.

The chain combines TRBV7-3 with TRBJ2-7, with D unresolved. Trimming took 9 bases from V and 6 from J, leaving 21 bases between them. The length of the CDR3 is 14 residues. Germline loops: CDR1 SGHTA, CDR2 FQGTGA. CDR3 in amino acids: CASSSGPNVGEQYF. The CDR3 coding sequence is TGTGCCAGTTCTTCAGGCCCGAACGTAGGCGAGCAGTACTTC.

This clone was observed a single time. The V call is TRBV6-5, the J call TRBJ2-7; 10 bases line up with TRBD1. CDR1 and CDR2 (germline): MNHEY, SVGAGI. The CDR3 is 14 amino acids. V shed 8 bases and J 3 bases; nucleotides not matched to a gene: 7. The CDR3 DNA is TGTGCCAGCGTGGGGACAGGGGATCGCTACGAGCAGTACTTC. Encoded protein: CASVGTGDRYEQYF.

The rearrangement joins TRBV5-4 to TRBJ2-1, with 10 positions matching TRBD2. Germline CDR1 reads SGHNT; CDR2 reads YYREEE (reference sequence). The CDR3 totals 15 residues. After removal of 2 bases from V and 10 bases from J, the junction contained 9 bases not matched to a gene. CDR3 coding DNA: TGTGCCAGCAGCTTTTCTAGCGGGGGTACATGGGAGCAGTTCTTC. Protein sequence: CASSFSSGGTWEQFF. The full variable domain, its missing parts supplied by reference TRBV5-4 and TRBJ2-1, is ETGVTQSPTHLIKTRGQQVTLRCSSQSGHNTVSWYQQALGQGPQFIFQYYREEENGRGNFPPRFSGLQFPNYSSELNVNALELDDSALYLCASSFSSGGTWEQFFGPGTRLTVL.

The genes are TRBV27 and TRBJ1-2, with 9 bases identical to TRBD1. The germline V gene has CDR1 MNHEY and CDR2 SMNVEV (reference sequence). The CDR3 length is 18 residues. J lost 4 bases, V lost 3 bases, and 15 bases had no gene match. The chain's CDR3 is CASSLMGDGQGRSYGYTF. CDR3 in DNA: TGTGCCAGCAGTTTGATGGGTGACGGACAGGGGAGAAGCTATGGCTACACCTTC.

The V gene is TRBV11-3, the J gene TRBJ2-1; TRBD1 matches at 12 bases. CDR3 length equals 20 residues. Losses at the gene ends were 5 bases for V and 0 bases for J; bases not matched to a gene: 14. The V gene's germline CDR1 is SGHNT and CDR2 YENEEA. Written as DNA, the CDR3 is TGTGCCAGCAGCGCCTCAACCGGGACAGGGGGCTTAAGCTCCTACAATGAGCAGTTCTTC. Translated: CASSASTGTGGLSSYNEQFF.

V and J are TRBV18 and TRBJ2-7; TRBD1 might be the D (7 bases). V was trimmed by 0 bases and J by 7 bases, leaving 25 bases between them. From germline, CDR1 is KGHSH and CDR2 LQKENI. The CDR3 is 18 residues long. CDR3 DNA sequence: TGTGCCAGCTCACCACCTCTGATTCGGAGGGGGCTAATGCGGGAGCAGTACTTC. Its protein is CASSPPLIRRGLMREQYF.

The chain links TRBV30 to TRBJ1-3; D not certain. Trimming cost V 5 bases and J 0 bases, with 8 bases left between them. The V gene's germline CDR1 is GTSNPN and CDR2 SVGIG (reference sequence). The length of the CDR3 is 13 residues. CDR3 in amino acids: CAWQTDSGNTIYF. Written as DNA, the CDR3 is TGTGCCTGGCAAACAGACTCTGGAAACACCATATATTTT.

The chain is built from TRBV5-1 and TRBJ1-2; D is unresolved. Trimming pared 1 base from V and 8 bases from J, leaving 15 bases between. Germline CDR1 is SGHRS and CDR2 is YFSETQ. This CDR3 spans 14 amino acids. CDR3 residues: CASSLNWPGEGYTF. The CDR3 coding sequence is TGCGCCAGCAGCTTGAATTGGCCGGGAGAAGGCTACACCTTC.

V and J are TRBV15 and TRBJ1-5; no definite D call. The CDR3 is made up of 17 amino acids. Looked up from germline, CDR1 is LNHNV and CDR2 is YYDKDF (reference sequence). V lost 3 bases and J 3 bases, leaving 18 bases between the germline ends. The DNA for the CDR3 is TGTGCCACCAGCAGTCCGAGGAAGGCTAGGAACAATCAGCCCCAGCATTTT. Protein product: CATSSPRKARNNQPQHF.

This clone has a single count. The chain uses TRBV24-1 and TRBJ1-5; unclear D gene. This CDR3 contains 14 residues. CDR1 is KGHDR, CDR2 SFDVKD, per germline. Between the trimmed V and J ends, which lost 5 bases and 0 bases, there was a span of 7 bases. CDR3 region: CATSGAGSNQPQHF. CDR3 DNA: TGTGCCACCAGTGGGGCAGGTAGCAATCAGCCCCAGCATTTT.

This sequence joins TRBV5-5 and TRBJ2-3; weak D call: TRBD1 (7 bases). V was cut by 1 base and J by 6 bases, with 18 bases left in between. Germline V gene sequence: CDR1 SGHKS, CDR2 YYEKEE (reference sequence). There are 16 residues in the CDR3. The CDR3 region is CASSLTGAGAGDTQYF. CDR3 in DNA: TGTGCCAGCAGCTTGACAGGGGCCGGTGCGGGGGATACGCAGTATTTT.

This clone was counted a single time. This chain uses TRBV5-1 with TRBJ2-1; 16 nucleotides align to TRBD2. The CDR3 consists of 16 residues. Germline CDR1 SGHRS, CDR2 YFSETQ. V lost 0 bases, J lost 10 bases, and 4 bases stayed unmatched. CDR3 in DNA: TGCGCCAGCAGCTTGGCGGGACTAGCGGGAGGGCGGGAGCAGTTCTTC. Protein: CASSLAGLAGGREQFF.